This T cell receptor (beta chain) was retrieved from a study of OX40 agonist ivuxolimab in advanced cancers. Study in general: Previous treatment with anti-PD-1, anti-PD-L1 or anti-CTLA-4 therapy was allowed; 35% to 50% had received some.

Trimming cost V 4 bases and J 8 bases, with 15 bases left between them. This CDR3 has 14 residues. Germline values: CDR1 LNHDA, CDR2 SQIVND (reference sequence). Generated by immunoSEQ multiplex PCR, the TCRdb table keeps only in-frame clones and is missing some. Of more than 50,000 clones in the sample, approximately 80% are singletons; the top ten hold roughly 4.5%. At cycle 4 day 1, cycle 7 day 1, and baseline, blood was sampled. This material consisted of CD4+ or CD8+ T cells sorted from blood, taken in a trial of the OX40 agonist ivuxolimab. This clonotype originated in an adult with an advanced solid tumor such as melanoma, head and neck, liver or kidney cancer. The chain links TRBV19 to TRBJ2-1, with D possibly TRBD2 on 5 matching bases. CDR3 loop: CASSKDFMSDEQFF. The CDR3 DNA is TGTGCCAGTAGTAAGGACTTTATGTCGGATGAGCAGTTCTTC.